Listed below are T cell receptor beta chains from one sample, sequenced in a study of blood T cell repertoires in COVID-19. Sequenced by immunoSEQ multiplex PCR; TCRdb stores in-frame clones only, minus some. This table holds a few hundred thousand clones, 90% found once. What was sequenced was PBMCs or T cells enriched from blood (not recorded which). Receptors originate from a woman between 18 and 29 years old with acute COVID-19. Each CDR3 is given without its conserved first and last residue.

j_gene | v_gene | CDR3aa
TRBJ2-7 | TRBV4-2 | ASSQKGGRGYSYEQY
TRBJ2-1 | TRBV24-1 | ATSPVSGTSGNEQF
TRBJ2-2 | TRBV27 | ASSGRVYTGELF
TRBJ1-1 | TRBV3-1/TRBV3-2 | ASSYIPGQEAF
TRBJ1-1 | TRBV27 | ASRAGRNTEAF
TRBJ2-7 | TRBV27 | ASSRAASISYEQY
TRBJ1-2 | TRBV19 | ASSMSRGAGYT
TRBJ2-5 | TRBV24-1 | ATSDSSGQETQY
TRBJ1-5 | TRBV27 | ASRPPGQVGLGSNQPQH
TRBJ1-5 | TRBV12-5 | ASGLDRSVHQPQH
TRBJ2-2 | TRBV2 | ASSEEQGVSGELF
TRBJ1-2 | TRBV6-2/TRBV6-3 | ASSFAGQGRNYGYT
TRBJ2-5 | TRBV6-5 | ASSYRSSLETQY